The 26 T cell receptor beta chains presented below share a single source sample, sequenced in a study of spatial heterogeneity in lung cancer. These receptors' targets are unknown. As to time point: sample taken at primary tumor resection. TCRdb reprocessed the 5' RACE reads with MiXCR, giving one entry per CDR3 protein. The sample has roughly 10,000 distinct CDR3 sequences, 6% to 9.5% seen once. Study outcomes and limitations: Intratumoral expanded alpha and beta TCR counts were found to track tumor mutation counts.

Sequenced material: lung tumor tissue, taken at surgery. The receptors originated from a female donor with early-stage non-small cell lung cancer.

This clonotype was counted many times. The chain joins TRBV7-3 to TRBJ2-1, with 8 bases identical to TRBD1. Trimming removed 5 bases from V and 5 bases from J; junction bases left unmatched: 8. The CDR3 is made up of 15 amino acids. Germline CDR1 and CDR2: SGHTA and FQGTGA. The DNA for the CDR3 is TGTGCCAGCAGCCTAAACCAGGGGGCTGACAATGAGCAGTTCTTC. It is translated as CASSLNQGADNEQFF.

This clonotype was seen ten or more times. The rearrangement links TRBV2 to TRBJ1-6; a weak D match, TRBD1 (6 bases). This CDR3 has 16 amino acids. Germline V CDR1 and CDR2: SNHLY, FYNNEI. With 5 bases removed from V and 0 bases from J, the gap between germline ends came to 11 bases. CDR3 sequence reads: CASSPQTGSYNSPLHF. The CDR3 region has the DNA TGTGCCAGCAGTCCTCAGACAGGCTCCTATAATTCACCCCTCCACTTT.

By share of the sample, this clonotype is medium-sized. The chain combines TRBV28 with TRBJ2-3; D tentatively reads TRBD1 or TRBD2 (6 bases each). The V end lost 5 bases, the J end lost 3 bases, and 18 bases lay between the germline ends. CDR3 size: 16 residues. CDR1 and CDR2 from the germline V gene are MDHEN and SYDVKM. CDR3: CASSPLGGAITDTQYF. For the CDR3, the DNA is TGTGCCAGCAGTCCCCTCGGGGGCGCAATAACAGATACGCAGTATTTT.

This clonotype was observed many times. The rearrangement uses TRBV12-3 or TRBV12-4 and TRBJ1-1, with D possibly TRBD1 on 6 matching bases. Trimming removed 5 bases from V and 0 bases from J, with 10 bases in between. The CDR3 totals 14 residues. CDR3 nucleotides: TGTGCCAGCAGTCTGACAGGCCTGAACACTGAAGCTTTCTTT. As protein: CASSLTGLNTEAFF.

This clonotype qualifies as medium-sized. V is TRBV20-1 and J is TRBJ2-5, with 11 nucleotides matching TRBD2. The germline CDR1 and CDR2 sequences are DFQATT and SNEGSKA (reference sequence). J was trimmed by 7 bases and V by 6 bases; bases with no gene match: 10. CDR3 length: 14 residues. CDR3 in amino acids: CSAQIAGGPGTQYF. Written as DNA, the CDR3 is TGCAGTGCCCAGATAGCGGGGGGGCCGGGGACCCAGTACTTC.

The V and J genes are TRBV20-1 and TRBJ1-1, with D uncertain. The germline gives CDR1 DFQATT, CDR2 SNEGSKA (reference sequence). Deletions cut 3 bases from V and 0 bases from J, with 5 bases between. The CDR3 totals 12 residues. In nucleotides, the CDR3 is TGCAGTGCTAGTCGAATGAACACTGAAGCTTTCTTT. Amino acid sequence: CSASRMNTEAFF.

This clonotype was observed at least ten times. The rearrangement links TRBV2 to TRBJ1-5, with D uncertain. Germline loops: CDR1 SNHLY, CDR2 FYNNEI. V was clipped by 3 bases and J by 11 bases, with 11 bases between them. The CDR3 runs to 12 residues. This chain's CDR3 is CASSDGRQAQHF. CDR3 bases: TGTGCCAGCAGTGATGGGAGGCAGGCCCAGCATTTT.

The rearrangement links TRBV7-2 to TRBJ1-4; D possibly corresponds to TRBD1 (5 bases). V was shortened by 6 bases and J by 4 bases, with 9 bases between the two germline ends. This CDR3 spans 13 amino acids. Germline V lookup: CDR1 SGHTA, CDR2 FQGNSA. The CDR3 sequence: CASRRRVNEKLFF. The CDR3 nucleotides read TGTGCCAGCAGACGCAGGGTTAATGAAAAACTGTTTTTT.

This clonotype is medium-sized by share. V and J are TRBV20-1 and TRBJ2-3; 7 bases fit TRBD1. CDR1 is DFQATT, CDR2 SNEGSKA, per germline (reference sequence). The CDR3 totals 11 residues. The V gene end was trimmed by 6 bases and the J gene end by 7 bases; junction bases not matched to a gene: 4. The CDR3 coding sequence is TGCAGTGCCAGGACAGGCAATACGCAGTATTTT. It specifies CSARTGNTQYF.

The CDR3 region is CSAIRTGRTDTQYF. The CDR3 bases are TGCAGTGCTATCCGGACAGGGCGGACAGATACGCAGTATTTT. The chain carries TRBV20-1 and TRBJ2-3, with TRBD1 matching 8 bases. Germline V gene lookup returns CDR1 DFQATT and CDR2 SNEGSKA (reference sequence). The V segment lost 4 bases and the J segment 3 bases; nucleotides outside the gene matches: 6. The CDR3 totals 14 residues.

The V call is TRBV5-4, the J call TRBJ2-7; 7 nucleotides align to TRBD1. Germline loops: CDR1 SGHNT, CDR2 YYREEE (reference sequence). The junction had 8 bases not matched to a gene; V was cut back by 3 bases and J by 2 bases. The CDR3 sequence is 15 residues long. The CDR3 loop reads CASSSMTGWAYEQYF. The CDR3 DNA is TGTGCCAGCAGCTCCATGACAGGGTGGGCCTACGAGCAGTACTTC. Looking up the rest from reference TRBV5-4 and TRBJ2-7 gives the full variable domain: ETGVTQSPTHLIKTRGQQVTLRCSSQSGHNTVSWYQQALGQGPQFIFQYYREEENGRGNFPPRFSGLQFPNYSSELNVNALELDDSALYLCASSSMTGWAYEQYFGPGTRLTVT.

This rearrangement joins TRBV7-2 to TRBJ1-2, with a tentative D call TRBD1 (5 bases). Between the trimmed V and J ends, which lost 0 bases and 7 bases, there was a span of 6 bases. CDR3 length equals 12 residues. Germline assignment: CDR1 SGHTA and CDR2 FQGNSA. DNA of the CDR3: TGTGCCAGCAGCTTAGCCAGGGTTGGCTACACCTTC. As protein: CASSLARVGYTF. Drawing the rest from reference TRBV7-2 and TRBJ1-2, the complete variable domain is GAGVSQSPSNKVTEKGKDVELRCDPISGHTALYWYRQSLGQGLEFLIYFQGNSAPDKSGLPSDRFSAERTGGSVSTLTIQRTQQEDSAVYLCASSLARVGYTFGSGTRLTVV.

This clonotype counts as medium-sized. This sequence joins TRBV28 and TRBJ2-7, with a weak D call TRBD2 (6 bases). Looked up from germline, CDR1 is MDHEN and CDR2 is SYDVKM. The CDR3 loop spans 13 amino acids. V was cut by 6 bases and J by 0 bases, with 9 bases left in between. For the CDR3, the DNA is TGTGCCAGCAGCCCCGGGAGCTCCTACGAGCAGTACTTC. Translation: CASSPGSSYEQYF.

The V call is TRBV20-1, the J call TRBJ2-7, with 8 bases identical to TRBD1. The germline V gene encodes CDR1 DFQATT and CDR2 SNEGSKA (reference sequence). CDR3 length: 16 residues. Trimming cost V 6 bases and J 0 bases; bases outside gene matches: 13. The CDR3 region has the DNA TGCAGTGCGAGTGGAGGTGACAGGGGCTTCTCCTACGAGCAGTACTTC. Residues: CSASGGDRGFSYEQYF.

In this sample, this clonotype turned up many times. The chain joins TRBV20-1 to TRBJ1-6; a weak D match, TRBD1 (5 bases). V was pared by 1 base and J by 9 bases, with 13 bases between. The CDR3 runs to 14 residues. Germline V gene sequence: CDR1 DFQATT, CDR2 SNEGSKA (reference sequence). The chain's CDR3 is CSARGPGGISPLHF. The CDR3 nucleotides read TGCAGTGCTAGAGGACCGGGGGGGATTTCACCCCTCCACTTT.

This clonotype was seen at least ten times. The chain uses TRBV12-3 or TRBV12-4 and TRBJ2-3; 11 bases map to TRBD2. The V gene end was trimmed by 5 bases and the J gene end by 0 bases; junction bases not matched to a gene: 7. The CDR3 contains 17 residues. The CDR3 DNA is TGTGCCAGCAGTCCGAGGACTAGCGGGCTGAGCACAGATACGCAGTATTTT. Protein product: CASSPRTSGLSTDTQYF.

This clonotype was seen only once. Since a much larger clone is just one base distant, this may be a read error. The conserved closing phenylalanine or tryptophan is absent in this CDR3, likely reflecting a read error. The chain carries TRBV5-1 and TRBJ2-7, with 7 bases lining up with TRBD1. CDR1 is SGHRS and CDR2 is YFSETQ in the germline V gene. Trimming cost V 4 bases and J 2 bases; bases outside gene matches: 12. CDR3 length equals 16 residues. The CDR3 sequence: CASSSMTGFATYEQYL. The CDR3 DNA is TGCGCCAGCAGCAGCATGACAGGGTTCGCAACCTACGAGCAGTACCTC.

V gene TRBV6-4 combines with J gene TRBJ2-3; 8 bases line up with TRBD2. J lost 10 bases, V lost 2 bases, and 8 bases had no gene match. CDR1 MRHNA and CDR2 SNTAGT come from the germline V gene. The CDR3 consists of 14 residues. The CDR3 DNA reads as TGTGCCAGCAGTGACGATGACGGGGGGGCCCCGCAGTATTTT. This gives the protein CASSDDDGGAPQYF.

The table lists this clonotype with many counts. The V and J genes are TRBV11-2 and TRBJ1-1; 7 nucleotides match TRBD1. Germline V gene sequence: CDR1 SGHAT, CDR2 FQNNGV. J was trimmed by 3 bases and V by 5 bases; bases with no gene match: 3. CDR3 size: 13 residues. The CDR3 DNA reads TGTGCCAGCAGCCGGGACAGATACACTGAAGCTTTCTTT. As protein: CASSRDRYTEAFF.

This clonotype was seen many times. The V and J genes are TRBV29-1 and TRBJ1-2; no definite D call. This CDR3 contains 13 residues. Per the germline V gene, CDR1 is SQVTM and CDR2 is ANQGSEA. The ends were cut back, 4 bases at V and 2 bases at J, with 11 bases in the middle. This CDR3 reads CSVGPGPNYGYTF. Written as DNA, the CDR3 is TGCAGCGTTGGTCCAGGCCCAAACTATGGCTACACCTTC. The variable domain in full, with the rest retrieved from reference TRBV29-1 and TRBJ1-2, is SAVISQKPSRDICQRGTSLTIQCQVDSQVTMMFWYRQQPGQSLTLIATANQGSEATYESGFVIDKFPISRPNLTFSTLTVSNMSPEDSSIYLCSVGPGPNYGYTFGSGTRLTVV.

This clonotype was detected many times. The CDR3 is CASSPSGGKFSEQFF. CDR3 sequence (DNA): TGTGCCAGCAGCCCTAGCGGGGGGAAGTTTAGCGAGCAGTTCTTC. The V and J genes are TRBV7-6 and TRBJ2-1; 11 nucleotides agree with TRBD2. The CDR3 is made up of 15 amino acids. Per germline, CDR1 SGHVS and CDR2 FNYEAQ. V was clipped by 5 bases and J by 10 bases; unmatched bases: 10.

In this sample, this clonotype turned up many times. The V and J genes are TRBV30 and TRBJ1-3; a possible D gene is TRBD1 (6 bases). The V end lost 2 bases, the J end lost 2 bases, and 10 bases lay between the germline ends. CDR3 length: 14 amino acids. Germline CDR1 reads GTSNPN; CDR2 reads SVGIG (reference sequence). DNA for the CDR3: TGTGCCTGGAGTTCGGGGGCCGCTGGAAACACCATATATTTT. The encoded protein is CAWSSGAAGNTIYF.

Ten or more counts support this clonotype. The rearrangement links TRBV7-2 to TRBJ1-1; D might be TRBD1 (5 bases). Germline assignment: CDR1 SGHTA and CDR2 FQGNSA. The CDR3 has 14 residues. Deletions cut 2 bases from V and 3 bases from J, with 10 bases between. The CDR3 loop is CASSLSIQDTEAFF. In DNA form, the CDR3 reads TGTGCCAGCAGCTTATCTATACAGGACACTGAAGCTTTCTTT.

This clonotype was seen ten or more times. The chain combines TRBV28 with TRBJ2-7, with a tentative D call TRBD2 (6 bases). Germline assignment: CDR1 MDHEN and CDR2 SYDVKM. The CDR3 covers 12 residues. The V end was cut by 6 bases, the J end by 6 bases, with 12 bases between. The CDR3 sequence: CASRPPRGEQYF. The CDR3 coding sequence is TGTGCCAGCAGGCCCCCGCGGGGCGAGCAGTACTTC.

This clonotype was seen ten or more times. The rearrangement uses TRBV5-5 and TRBJ2-7; 8 bases map to TRBD1. The CDR3 contains 15 residues. The V and J ends lost 5 bases and 0 bases, in that order; junction bases with no gene match: 7. CDR1 and CDR2 from the germline V gene are SGHKS and YYEKEE (reference sequence). The CDR3, as DNA: TGTGCCAGCAGTCGGGACAGGAGGAGCTCCTACGAGCAGTACTTC. Its protein is CASSRDRRSSYEQYF.

The chain uses TRBV20-1 and TRBJ2-3; 14 nucleotides line up with TRBD2. The V gene's germline CDR1 is DFQATT and CDR2 SNEGSKA (reference sequence). This CDR3 is 14 amino acids long. V was clipped by 6 bases and J by 5 bases; unmatched bases: 4. The CDR3 loop reads CSAGLAGGIDTQYF. As DNA, the CDR3 is TGCAGTGCCGGACTAGCGGGGGGTATAGATACGCAGTATTTT.